The 4 T cell receptor beta chains listed next were all sequenced from one sample in a study of T cell responses to AZD1222 COVID-19 vaccine. Measured with immunoSEQ multiplex PCR; TCRdb has only the in-frame clones, and not every one. The table includes 75,000 to 85,000 clones, about 90% detected once. Sequencing was performed on peripheral blood, taken 28 days after the second AZD1222 dose. The receptors here all came from an adult who received the AZD1222 COVID-19 vaccine.

The chain recombines TRBV30 with TRBJ2-2; possible D gene TRBD2, 7 bases. CDR1 and CDR2 (germline): GTSNPN, SVGIG (reference sequence). This CDR3 comprises 14 residues. Between the trimmed V and J ends, which lost 3 bases and 6 bases, there was a span of 14 bases. The CDR3 reads CAWSRGGASGELFF. CDR3 nucleotides: TGTGCCTGGAGCCGTGGGGGGGCCTCCGGGGAGCTGTTTTTT.

About this clone: This sample also contains other DNA sequences that code for the same CDR3. The chain joins TRBV18 to TRBJ1-5; TRBD1 is a possible D gene (5 bases). The V end lost 2 bases, the J end lost 5 bases, and 7 bases lay between the germline ends. The germline CDR1 and CDR2 sequences are KGHSH and LQKENI. The CDR3 totals 13 residues. The CDR3 DNA reads TGTGCCAGCTCACCAGGCAGGGATCAGCCCCAGCATTTT. It is translated as CASSPGRDQPQHF.

This clone has only one observation. The chain combines TRBV23-1 with TRBJ2-4; D is unclear. TRBV23-1 is noted as an ORF with a role that remains uncertain. V was cut by 0 bases and J by 0 bases, with 3 bases left in between. This CDR3 comprises 14 residues. The CDR3 reads CASSQSLAKNIQYF. The CDR3 nucleotides are TGCGCCAGCAGTCAATCCCTAGCCAAAAACATTCAGTACTTC.

The CDR3 spells CAWRDNSPLHF. The CDR3, as DNA: TGTGCCTGGAGGGATAATTCACCCCTCCACTTT. V and J are TRBV30 and TRBJ1-6; D is unclear. CDR1 is GTSNPN, CDR2 SVGIG, per germline (reference sequence). The CDR3 contains 11 residues. V dropped 3 bases and J dropped 5 bases, with 2 bases sitting between them. Supplemented by reference TRBV30 and TRBJ1-6, the full variable domain reads SQTIHQWPATLVQPVGSPLSLECTVEGTSNPNLYWYRQAAGRGLQLLFYSVGIGQISSEVPQNLSASRPQDRQFILSSKKLLLSDSGFYLCAWRDNSPLHFGNGTRLTVT.